A selection of T cell receptor beta chains follows, all from one sample in a study of T cells in Graves' hyperthyroidism and ophthalmopathy. TCRdb analysed the multiplex PCR reads with MiXCR anew, one entry per CDR3 protein. Here the sample spans a few hundred thousand distinct CDR3 sequences, about 15% being singletons. Material: blood. The receptors derive from a woman aged 30 to 39 with Graves' hyperthyroidism. CDR3s include the opening cysteine and the closing phenylalanine or tryptophan. The D gene is left open where the match is weak. Not every row has a clone size; where given, it reads once, few, many or a size class.

NA,TRBV6-5,many,TRBJ1-1,TGTGCCAGCAGTTACTCTCGAAACACAGGGAACACTGAAGCTTTCTTT,CASSYSRNTGNTEAFF
NA,TRBV7-2,many,TRBJ2-5,TGTGCCAGCAGCTTAGCCTGGACTACGGAGACCCAGTACTTC,CASSLAWTTETQYF
NA,TRBV28,NA,TRBJ1-1,TGTGCCAGCAGGCCCGGGACGGGGGGCGTCGTTAACACTGAAGCTTTCTTT,CASRPGTGGVVNTEAFF
NA,TRBV12-3/TRBV12-4,few,TRBJ1-1,TGTGCCAGCAGTTTATGGGTTTCCACTGAAGCTTTCTTT,CASSLWVSTEAFF
TRBD2,TRBV12-5,many,TRBJ2-1,TGTGCTAGTGGTCGTCGTAGCGGGAGGTCAAGCTACAATGAGCAGTTCTTC,CASGRRSGRSSYNEQFF
NA,TRBV5-1,many,TRBJ1-1,TGCGCCAGCAGCTTGGCGCTCGGAGATACTGAAGCTTTCTTT,CASSLALGDTEAFF
NA,TRBV28,NA,TRBJ2-5,TGTGCCAGCAGGGAGGGAGAGACCCAGTACTTC,CASREGETQYF
NA,TRBV20-1,once,TRBJ2-1,TGCAGTGCTAGCCTAGGGAGGAACTACAATGAGCAGTTCTTC,CSASLGRNYNEQFF
NA,TRBV5-1,many,TRBJ2-7,TGCGCCAGCAGCTTGGAGGGACGGAAGATTTACGAGCAGTACTTC,CASSLEGRKIYEQYF
TRBD1,TRBV9,few,TRBJ1-3,TGTGCCAGCAGCCTTACACCGGGACAGCCTTTCTCTGGAAACACCATATATTTT,CASSLTPGQPFSGNTIYF
TRBD2,TRBV20-1,many,TRBJ2-7,TGCAGTGCTAAGGACGGGAGGGCCGGGGAGCAGTACTTC,CSAKDGRAGEQYF
TRBD2,TRBV20-1,few,TRBJ2-5,TGCAGTGCTGCGGGACTAGCGGGAGAGTACCAAGAGACCCAGTACTTC,CSAAGLAGEYQETQYF
NA,TRBV2,many,TRBJ2-7,TGTGCCAGCAGTGTGGGGGGTGCCGAGCAGTACTTC,CASSVGGAEQYF
TRBD1,TRBV11-2,many,TRBJ1-2,TGTGCCAGCAGACGTACAGGGGGCGCTGGCTATGGCTACACCTTC,CASRRTGGAGYGYTF
NA,TRBV10-3,few,TRBJ1-4,TGTGCCATCATGGGGGGCGAAGGGGAAAAACTGTTTTTT,CAIMGGEGEKLFF
TRBD1,TRBV3-1,NA,TRBJ2-3,TGTGCCAGCAGCCCCCCGGACAGGGCTGAAGATACGCAGTATTTT,CASSPPDRAEDTQYF
TRBD1,TRBV6-2/TRBV6-3,NA,TRBJ2-2,TGTGCCAGCAGTTACTTAAGGACAGGGGTTTTCTCGGGCACCGGGGAGCTGTTTTTT,CASSYLRTGVFSGTGELFF
TRBD2,TRBV20-1,many,TRBJ2-7,TGCAGTGCTAGGGTGGTGGCGGGAGGCGGCCCCGAGCAGTACTTC,CSARVVAGGGPEQYF
NA,TRBV6-1,NA,TRBJ1-1,TGTGCCAGCAGTGACGCCACTGAAGCTTTCTTT,CASSDATEAFF
NA,TRBV28,many,TRBJ2-7,TGTGCCAGCAGCCAGTTCATGACAAGGGAAATGTACGAGCAGTACTTC,CASSQFMTREMYEQYF
NA,TRBV6-2/TRBV6-3,many,TRBJ2-1,TGTGCCAGCAGTTACATAGGATGGGGATATCTGAATGAGCAGTTCTTC,CASSYIGWGYLNEQFF
NA,TRBV14,NA,TRBJ1-3,TGTGCCAGCAGCCAAGATAACAGGGATGGAAACACCATATATTTT,CASSQDNRDGNTIYF
NA,TRBV28,many,TRBJ1-5,TGTGCCAGCAGTTTCCCAATGGGTCAGCCCCAGCATTTT,CASSFPMGQPQHF
NA,TRBV24-1,few,TRBJ2-3,TGTGCCACCAGTGTGGCGGGTTCGGATACGCAGTATTTT,CATSVAGSDTQYF
TRBD2,TRBV9,NA,TRBJ2-7,TGTGCCAGCAGCGTAGCTTGGACTAGCGGGTCCCACGAGCAGTACTTC,CASSVAWTSGSHEQYF
NA,TRBV10-1,few,TRBJ2-3,TGCGCCAGCAGCGGGACTCCAGATACGCAGTATTTT,CASSGTPDTQYF
TRBD1,TRBV7-6,many,TRBJ2-7,TGTGCCAGCAGCTTAGATGTCTATGGGCAGGGGGCGAGGAACGAGCAGTACTTC,CASSLDVYGQGARNEQYF
NA,TRBV7-9,NA,TRBJ1-4,TGTGCCAGCAGCAAAGGACAGCCCTCAACTAATGAAAAACTGTTTTTT,CASSKGQPSTNEKLFF
NA,TRBV10-3,once,TRBJ2-2,TGTGCCATCAGCCCCCTCTCAAGACAGGCTCACACCGGGGAGCTGTTTTTT,CAISPLSRQAHTGELFF
NA,TRBV4-1,few,TRBJ2-1,TGCGCCAGCAGCCAAGTCAGCGGGTGGGAGGTGTTCTTC,CASSQVSGWEVFF
NA,TRBV10-3,few,TRBJ2-2,TGTGCCATCAGTGAGTTCGAGGAGCTGTTTTTT,CAISEFEELFF
NA,TRBV24-1,many,TRBJ2-1,TGTGCCACCAGTCCAGGATACAATGAGCAGTTCTTC,CATSPGYNEQFF
TRBD2,TRBV12-5,NA,TRBJ2-3,TGTACTAGTGGGGGGGAGATGGGCACAGATACGCAGTATTTT,CTSGGEMGTDTQYF
TRBD2,TRBV7-2,many,TRBJ2-2,TGTGCCAGCAGCCGCTCCCCCGCGGGAGTAGGCACCGGGGAGCTGTTTTTT,CASSRSPAGVGTGELFF
NA,TRBV5-1,NA,TRBJ2-5,TGCGCCAGCAGCATCGGGGACATTGGACGGGAGACCCAGTACTTC,CASSIGDIGRETQYF
NA,TRBV3-1,many,TRBJ2-3,TGTGCCAGCAGCCAAGAGGGGAGCACAGATACGCAGTATTTT,CASSQEGSTDTQYF
TRBD2,TRBV10-3,many,TRBJ2-3,TGTGCCATCAGCCCGGGACTAGCGGTCCGGACTAGCACAGATACGCAGTATTTT,CAISPGLAVRTSTDTQYF
TRBD2,TRBV20-1,many,TRBJ2-5,TGCAGTGCCAACGAGGGACTAGCTCAAGAGACCCAGTACTTC,CSANEGLAQETQYF
NA,TRBV24-1,few,TRBJ1-5,TGTGCCACCAGTGATTTGCGGACTAATCAGCCCCAGCATTTT,CATSDLRTNQPQHF
NA,TRBV11-2,many,TRBJ2-2,TGTGCCAGCAGCTTAGAAGGACTTAACACCGGGGAGCTGTTTTTT,CASSLEGLNTGELFF
TRBD1,TRBV4-3,few,TRBJ1-1,TGCGCCAGCAGCTACCGGGACAGGGGGCTGTCTGAAGCTTTCTTT,CASSYRDRGLSEAFF
TRBD2,TRBV2,few,TRBJ2-6,TGTGCCAGCACCGGGACTAGCGGGAGGGCCACTGGGGCCAACGTCCTGACTTTC,CASTGTSGRATGANVLTF
TRBD2,TRBV27,NA,TRBJ2-1,TGTGCCAGCAGTTGGCGGGAGAGGTCCTACAATGAGCAGTTCTTC,CASSWRERSYNEQFF
NA,TRBV10-3,many,TRBJ2-1,TGTGCCATCAGTGAGTCCCAATCGTGGAATGAGCAGTTCTTC,CAISESQSWNEQFF